The next 4 T cell receptor beta chains were all read from a single sample in a study of Ad26.COV2.S vaccination and SARS-CoV-2 variants (dated by TCRdb to the early 2020s). Interpreted using the paper, the time point label stands for: individuals recovered from natural SARS-CoV-2 infection. Library generation was performed with the immunoSEQ multiplex PCR assay. The immuneACCESS repertoire file appears here via TCRdb, limited to in-frame rearrangements. These files lack a portion of the clones; in checked studies, under half of the deficit traces to unresolved V genes, and the cause of the others is not known. The sample data list approximately 400,000 clones, and about 91% of these were observed just once. The biggest ten clones account for under 5% of the sample. Sequencing used peripheral blood, obtained after recovery from COVID-19. These receptors were taken from a human donor who had recovered from COVID-19.

V usage is TRBV2 and J usage is TRBJ2-2; TRBD1 aligns across 8 bases. With V trimmed by 1 base and J by 8 bases, 6 bases remained unmatched. CDR3 length equals 15 residues. From germline, CDR1 is SNHLY and CDR2 FYNNEI. Here the CDR3 reads CASSEVQGAVGELFF. As DNA, the CDR3 is TGTGCCAGCAGTGAAGTCCAGGGGGCGGTTGGGGAGCTGTTTTTT.

V is TRBV6-5 and J is TRBJ1-2; no reliable D call. Germline CDR1 is MNHEY and CDR2 is SVGAGI. The CDR3 has 13 amino acids. V was shortened by 5 bases and J by 5 bases, with 12 bases between the two germline ends. Here the CDR3 DNA reads TGTGCCAGCAGTCAACAAGGTTTATATGGCTACACCTTC. It yields the protein CASSQQGLYGYTF.

The chain couples TRBV5-1 to TRBJ1-5; 8 positions match TRBD1. Germline V lookup: CDR1 SGHRS, CDR2 YFSETQ. This CDR3 comprises 14 residues. V lost 4 bases, J lost 5 bases, and 5 bases stayed unmatched. In DNA, the CDR3 is TGCGCCAGCAGCGTTGGACAGGGCGATCAGCCCCAGCATTTT. It codes for CASSVGQGDQPQHF.

The chain is built from TRBV5-8 and TRBJ1-2; no clear D gene. The germline V gene encodes CDR1 SGHTS and CDR2 YDEGEE. The CDR3 loop spans 14 amino acids. Trimming shortened V by 0 bases and J by 4 bases, and 10 bases separated the two germline ends. CDR3 loop: CASSLDGPGYGYTF. In DNA form, the CDR3 reads TGTGCCAGCAGCTTGGATGGGCCCGGCTATGGCTACACCTTC. The variable domain in full, with the rest retrieved from reference TRBV5-8 and TRBJ1-2, is EAGVTQSPTHLIKTRGQQATLRCSPISGHTSVYWYQQALGLGLQFLLWYDEGEERNRGNFPPRFSGRQFPNYSSELNVNALELEDSALYLCASSLDGPGYGYTFGSGTRLTVV.